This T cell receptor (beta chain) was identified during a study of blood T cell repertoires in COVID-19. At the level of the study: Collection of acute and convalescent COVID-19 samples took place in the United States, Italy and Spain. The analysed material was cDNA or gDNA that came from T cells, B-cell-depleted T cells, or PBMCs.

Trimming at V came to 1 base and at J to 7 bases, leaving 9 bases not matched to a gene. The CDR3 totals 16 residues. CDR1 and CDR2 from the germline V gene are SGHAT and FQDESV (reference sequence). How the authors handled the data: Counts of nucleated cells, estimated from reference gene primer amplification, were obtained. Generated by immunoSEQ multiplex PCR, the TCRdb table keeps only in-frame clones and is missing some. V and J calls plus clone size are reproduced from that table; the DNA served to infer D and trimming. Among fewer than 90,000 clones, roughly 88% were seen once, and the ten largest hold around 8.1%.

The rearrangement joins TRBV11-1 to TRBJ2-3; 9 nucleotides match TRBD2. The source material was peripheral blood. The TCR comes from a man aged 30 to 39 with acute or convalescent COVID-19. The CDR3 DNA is TGTGCCAGCAGCTTAGAGGGCGGGAGGGCCAGAAATACGCAGTATTTT. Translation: CASSLEGGRARNTQYF.